This TCR beta chain was captured by sequencing in a study of cytotoxic CD8 clonotypes in ibrutinib-treated CLL. Looking at the study overall: Partial response was seen in 25 or so patients and complete response in 2; after median roughly 6 years, approximately 14 stayed remitted, about 12 progressed.

Some clones are missing from TCRdb's copy, which holds only in-frame ones; the method was immunoSEQ multiplex PCR. This table has 30,000 or so clones, 45% to 65% appearing once. V lost 5 bases, J lost 7 bases, and 15 bases lay in between. Per the germline V gene, CDR1 is SQVTM and CDR2 is ANQGSEA. There are 13 residues in the CDR3. The J gene is TRBJ2-1, the V gene TRBV29-1; TRBD2 might be the D (7 bases). The specimen comprised PBMCs, sampled before ibrutinib treatment. This receptor was identified in a human donor with chronic lymphocytic leukemia. This CDR3 is CSVYSRGANEQFF. For the CDR3, the DNA is TGCAGCGTTTACAGTCGGGGGGCGAATGAGCAGTTCTTC.